This note documents a single T cell receptor (beta chain) sequence. From the 5' RACE reads, TCRdb called clonotypes with MiXCR, one entry per CDR3 protein. Among about 48,000 distinct CDR3 sequences, approximately 19% were seen once, and the ten largest hold over 2.5%. This CDR3 spans 10 amino acids. The germline V gene has CDR1 DFQATT and CDR2 SNEGSKA (reference sequence). Trimming stripped 1 base from V and 8 bases from J, with 5 bases between. The sample originates from a study of chronic HIV infection and antiretroviral therapy. The chain recombines TRBV20-1 with TRBJ1-2; D is unclear. The source is an adult who had HIV and had not received antiretroviral therapy, or was an uninfected healthy control (not recorded which). The sample comprised peripheral blood. The CDR3 sequence is CSARAVGYTF. Written as DNA, the CDR3 is TGCAGTGCTAGAGCCGTCGGCTACACCTTC.